This T cell receptor (beta chain) was profiled in a study of shared clonotypes between healthy human individuals. Clones were sequenced by immunoSEQ multiplex PCR, and TCRdb holds only the in-frame ones, with some missing. The sample contains 400,000 to 500,000 clones, approximately 80% of which appear only once. The CDR3 totals 14 residues. Germline lookup yields CDR1 MDHEN and CDR2 SYDVKM. V lost 5 bases to trimming and J lost 8 bases, with 18 bases between them. This clone showed up just once. Sequencing input: PBMCs. The chain combines TRBV28 with TRBJ1-2; D perhaps matches TRBD1 (6 bases). This sequence originates from a woman between 40 and 50 years old in good health. Some clones in this sample may be carry-over from other donors' samples. The CDR3 spells CASSQRGGDIGYTF. CDR3 in DNA: TGTGCCAGCAGTCAGAGGGGGGGAGATATCGGCTACACCTTC.